The present T cell receptor beta chain was sequenced within a study of T cell responses to AZD1222 COVID-19 vaccine. Study-level results: Only a handful of AZD1222 recipients were seropositive at baseline. The CD4 TCRs associated with vaccination extended across spike and predominated at 160-218 and 743-854. Donors in the cohort were predominantly white British and more often female, and clonal diversity was possibly underestimated. Nearly half of spike-specific TCRs reportedly go after variant regions that carry no mutations.

Germline loops: CDR1 WNHNN, CDR2 SYGVQD (reference sequence). The CDR3 extends over 15 amino acids. Trimming cost V 8 bases and J 0 bases, with 14 bases left between them. Profiled with immunoSEQ multiplex PCR; TCRdb holds only in-frame clones, not every one. The table shows about 130,000 clones, with 88% occurring only once. On this clone: No antigen is known for it.

The sample was peripheral blood, taken 28 days after the second AZD1222 dose. V usage is TRBV10-1 and J usage is TRBJ2-1, with D uncertain. This TCR derives from an adult who received the AZD1222 COVID-19 vaccine. The CDR3 loop reads CASSLEKSSYNEQFF. The CDR3 nucleotides read TGCGCCAGCTCCCTCGAGAAAAGCTCCTACAATGAGCAGTTCTTC.